This record covers a single TCR beta chain. No antigen is known for it. PCR primers comprised 60 Vbeta and 13 Jbeta primers. Data came from immunoSEQ multiplex PCR; TCRdb stores just in-frame clones and leaves some out. The sample's table shows about 200,000 clones. The CDR3 contains 15 residues. Germline V gives CDR1 SGHRS, CDR2 YFSETQ. J lost 5 bases, V lost 4 bases, and 9 bases had no gene match. The source of the sample is a study of cytomegalovirus exposure and HLA in healthy donors. Study-level points and caveats: Across all donors, roughly uniform sequencing depth was an assumption of the presence/absence analyses. As a later analysis revealed, the rate of TCR association differed by HLA locus, with DRB1 most and HLA-C fewest. Donor immune exposure was known only as CMV serostatus. With later analysis, a missense DCLRE1C variant became linked to TCR beta V- and J-gene trimming.

The chain joins TRBV5-1 to TRBJ1-1, with TRBD1 identical over 9 bases. This sequence originates from a young woman in good health and CMV-seropositive. The source material was PBMCs. The CDR3 is CASSRTGVRRTEAFF. The CDR3 bases are TGCGCCAGCAGCCGGACAGGGGTAAGAAGGACTGAAGCTTTCTTT. The full variable domain, with the rest looked up from reference TRBV5-1 and TRBJ1-1, is KAGVTQTPRYLIKTRGQQVTLSCSPISGHRSVSWYQQTPGQGLQFLFEYFSETQRNKGNFPGRFSGRQFSNSRSEMNVSTLELGDSALYLCASSRTGVRRTEAFFGQGTRLTVV.